This T cell receptor (beta chain) was identified during a study of blood T cells in healthy people across ages (dated by TCRdb to the mid-2010s). Background for the entire study: Template switching captured roughly one uniquely barcoded TCR beta cDNA molecule per two T cells in model experiments. To track age-related changes in TCR beta repertoire diversity, the study relied on deep sequencing normalized with unique cDNA molecular identifiers. The donors were split into four age groups: young (average about 16 years), middle-aged (roughly 39), aged (approximately 60) and long-lived (under 90). To avoid experimental bias, donors of different ages were randomly spread across the sequencing lanes. The study analyzed two additional independent replicas of 1 million unique cDNA reads from the same blood draw for two donors, one aged 18 to 30 and one aged 80 or older.

For this chain, trimming is 1 base at the V end and 4 bases at the J end, and the number of junction bases without a gene match is 6. The cysteine opens and the phenylalanine closes a CDR3 of 15 amino acids. Here the CDR3 DNA is all that survives: 45 bases in frame from base 1. From a lookup of the germline V gene, CDR1 and CDR2 are MGHRA and YSYEKL. Library prep was done by 5' RACE. Sequencing was carried out with an Illumina HiSeq 2500. A second PCR of about 6 to 11 cycles was performed with a sample-barcoded 5' primer and a J-beta primer mix. Each TCR beta cDNA molecule received a unique molecular identifier from a template-switch 5' adaptor carrying 12 random nucleotides. Each sample yielded at least 3 million CDR3-containing paired-end reads. First-strand cDNA was synthesized from all RNA with the Mint cDNA synthesis kit, primed by a TRBC-specific oligonucleotide. Following uracil-DNA glycosylase treatment, all cDNA underwent a first 18-cycle PCR with the universal primers M1SS and BC2_uni_R. The original methods were these. For normalization, 1 million high-quality reads were randomly selected from each sample, with every read carrying a distinct molecular identifier. Instead of being binned into consensus sequences, reads with shared molecular identifiers were discarded. MiTCR, run with a Q25 quality threshold and the strictest error-elimination algorithm, handled CDR3 identification, clonotype clustering and error correction. A nonparametric unseen species model with Euler transformation was used to estimate a lower bound on total TCR beta diversity. TCRdb passed the public sequencing reads through fastp at Q25 and MiXCR, retaining productive beta sequences. Identical CDR3 proteins give one entry, which carries the most common genes and DNA. The V and J calls reflect TCRdb's pipeline rather than the authors' work. In this sample the table shows 1.5 million or so distinct CDR3 sequences, roughly 40% of which occur a single time. The top ten hold approximately 7.9% of the sample.

The roughly 39 donors, aged about 6 to 95 years, were systemically healthy Caucasian individuals from Russia. Each donor gave around 9.8 milliliters of peripheral blood, collected into EDTA-treated Vacutainer tubes. PBMCs were isolated by Ficoll-Paque density-gradient centrifugation, with at least 6 million obtained per sample. Trizol reagent was used to extract total RNA from the PBMCs, yielding at least 5 micrograms per sample. For every donor, an aliquot of PBMCs went through flow cytometry to measure the percentages of naive CD45RAhigh/CD27high T cells. Broader findings and caveats from the paper: A strong correlation was found between observed TCR beta diversity and the percentage of naive T cells measured by flow cytometry. Because the CMV infection status of the donors was unknown, age-related changes in expanded clonotypes may potentially have been confounded. Compared with the aged group, the long-lived group had more naive CD4+ T cells, fewer expanded clones and increased TCR diversity, a pattern suggesting age selection. Estimates of total diversity based on one million sequenced T cells were regarded as lower bounds and as underestimates. Conclusive comparison of naive and antigen-experienced compartments was prevented by the profiling of bulk unsorted PBMCs. Observed TCR beta diversity per million T cells fell roughly linearly with age, and a significant reduction was already apparent by age roughly 40.

Comments on this clonotype: Its antigen has not been determined. Qualities for individual bases were not recorded, and no much larger clone is one base off.

The specimen was blood. The rearranged chain carries TRBV4-1 and TRBJ1-2, with 7 bases matching TRBD1. This TCR was recovered from a young woman in good health. The bases are TGCGCCAGCAGCCAAGGGACAGGCGGTGGCTATGGCTACACCTTC. Its protein is CASSQGTGGGYGYTF.